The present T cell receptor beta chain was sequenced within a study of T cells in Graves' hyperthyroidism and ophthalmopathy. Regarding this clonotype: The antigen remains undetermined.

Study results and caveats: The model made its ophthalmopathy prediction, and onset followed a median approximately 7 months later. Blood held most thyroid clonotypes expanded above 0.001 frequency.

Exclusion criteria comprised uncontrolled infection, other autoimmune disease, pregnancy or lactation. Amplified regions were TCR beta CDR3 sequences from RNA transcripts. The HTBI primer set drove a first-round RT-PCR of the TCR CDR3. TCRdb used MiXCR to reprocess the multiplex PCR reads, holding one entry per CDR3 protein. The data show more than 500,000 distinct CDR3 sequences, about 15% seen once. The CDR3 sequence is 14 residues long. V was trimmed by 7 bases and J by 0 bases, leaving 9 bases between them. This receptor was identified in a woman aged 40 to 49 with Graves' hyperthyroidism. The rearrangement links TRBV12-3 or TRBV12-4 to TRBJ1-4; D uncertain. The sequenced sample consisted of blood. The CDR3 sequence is CASTNYATNEKLFF. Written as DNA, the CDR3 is TGTGCCAGCACCAACTACGCAACTAATGAAAAACTGTTTTTT.